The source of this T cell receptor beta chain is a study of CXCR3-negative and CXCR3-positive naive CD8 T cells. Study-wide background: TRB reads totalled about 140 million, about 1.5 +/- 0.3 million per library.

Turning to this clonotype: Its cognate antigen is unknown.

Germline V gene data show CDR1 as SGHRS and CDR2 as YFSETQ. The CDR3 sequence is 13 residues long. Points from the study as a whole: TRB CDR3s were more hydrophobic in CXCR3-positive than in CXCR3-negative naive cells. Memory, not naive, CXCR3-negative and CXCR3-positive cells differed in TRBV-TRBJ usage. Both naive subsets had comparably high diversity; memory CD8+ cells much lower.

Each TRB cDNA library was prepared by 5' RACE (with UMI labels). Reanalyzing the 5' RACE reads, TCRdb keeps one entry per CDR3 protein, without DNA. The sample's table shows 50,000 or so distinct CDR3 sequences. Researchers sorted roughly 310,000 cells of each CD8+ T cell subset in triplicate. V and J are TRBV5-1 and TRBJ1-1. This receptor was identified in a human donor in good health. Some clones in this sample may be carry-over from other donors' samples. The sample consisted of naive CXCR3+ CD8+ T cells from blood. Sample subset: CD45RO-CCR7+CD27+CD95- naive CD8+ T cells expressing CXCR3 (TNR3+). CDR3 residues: CASGPEGWTEAFF.